This is a list of T cell receptor beta chains from one sample in a study of T cell repertoires in cytomegalovirus infection. In TCRdb, the reads were re-called with MiXCR into one record per CDR3 protein. Among approximately 730,000 distinct CDR3 sequences listed, 29% were seen once. The antigens these receptors bind are not known. Sequenced here: cultured CD8+ T cells from PBMCs, sampled from culture after CMV antigen stimulation. Every receptor here comes from a human donor in good health (CMV status not recorded). Some clones in this sample may be carry-over from other donors' samples. Each CDR3 is given with its conserved first and last residue. D genes are given only for firm matches. Rows may omit the clone size; those that give it use once, few, many or a size class.

v_gene	abundance	j_gene	d_gene	CDR3aa	CDR3nt
TRBV29-1	.	TRBJ1-4	.	CSVELGVELFF	TGCAGCGTTGAGTTGGGCGTTGAACTGTTTTTT
TRBV7-7	many	TRBJ2-1	.	CASSLAKETYNEQFF	TGTGCTAGCAGCTTAGCAAAAGAAACCTACAATGAGCAGTTCTTC
TRBV6-6	.	TRBJ2-1	.	CASSSGTRGPNEQFF	TGTGCCAGCAGTTCCGGGACTAGGGGGCCCAATGAGCAGTTCTTC
TRBV6-2/TRBV6-3	.	TRBJ2-1	TRBD1	CASSYLGGRYNEQFF	TGTGCCAGCAGTTACTTAGGGGGCCGGTACAATGAGCAGTTCTTC
TRBV28	.	TRBJ2-3	TRBD2	CASSQEIAGGGDTQYF	TGTGCCAGCAGTCAGGAAATAGCGGGAGGTGGGGATACGCAGTATTTT
TRBV7-8	few	TRBJ1-3	.	CASSLNVGGSGNTIYF	TGTGCCAGCAGCTTGAACGTGGGGGGCTCTGGAAACACCATATATTTT
TRBV9	.	TRBJ2-2	.	CASSGDTPNTGELFF	TGTGCCAGCAGCGGCGACACCCCGAACACCGGGGAGCTGTTTTTT
TRBV29-1	.	TRBJ1-2	.	CSVEVSRDLPRAGYTF	TGCAGCGTTGAAGTAAGCAGGGACCTCCCCCGAGCTGGCTACACCTTC
TRBV10-1	.	TRBJ2-1	TRBD1	CASSRDRGLDNEQFF	TGCGCCAGCAGTCGGGACAGGGGGTTGGACAATGAGCAGTTCTTC
TRBV5-1	.	TRBJ2-5	TRBD2	CASSFASGGLGETQYF	TGCGCCAGCAGCTTCGCTAGCGGGGGTTTGGGGGAGACCCAGTACTTC
TRBV19	.	TRBJ1-2	.	CASSIDRAYRVDNYGYTF	TGTGCCAGTAGTATCGACCGGGCTTACAGGGTAGATAACTATGGCTACACCTTC
TRBV15	once	TRBJ2-1	TRBD2	CATSRDSPGGSSYNEQFF	TGTGCCACCAGCAGAGATAGCCCGGGGGGAAGCTCCTACAATGAGCAGTTCTTC
TRBV5-3	.	TRBJ1-6	.	CARSSKLTRNSPLHF	TGTGCCAGAAGCTCCAAGCTAACGAGAAATTCACCCCTCCACTTT
TRBV4-1	many	TRBJ2-1	.	CASSQSNEQFF	TGTGCCAGCAGCCAGAGCAATGAGCAGTTCTTC
TRBV7-9	many	TRBJ1-5	.	CASSPVGGEWRNQPQHF	TGTGCCAGCAGCCCCGTGGGGGGAGAGTGGCGCAATCAGCCCCAGCATTTT
TRBV27	few	TRBJ2-5	TRBD2	CASSSLAAHLTQYF	TGTGCCAGCAGTTCGCTAGCGGCCCATCTGACCCAGTACTTC
TRBV11-2	.	TRBJ2-3	.	CASSSWRGGDTQYF	TGTGCCAGCAGCTCCTGGCGGGGTGGAGATACGCAGTATTTT